This T cell receptor (beta chain) was observed in a study of T cells in Graves' hyperthyroidism and ophthalmopathy (dated by TCRdb to the late 2010s). For the study in its entirety: Peripheral blood was sampled at the time of initial diagnosis, prior to any treatment. A discovery cohort of roughly 100 patients, 43 with Graves' ophthalmopathy and about 58 with stable Graves' hyperthyroidism, was used to find distinguishing TCR V-J signatures. Whether ophthalmopathy could be predicted prospectively was tested in an independent validation cohort made up of under 20 hyperthyroidism patients plus 17 patients who later progressed to ophthalmopathy. For training and testing, the approximately 97 patients in the discovery cohort were randomly divided in a 7:3 ratio. The study also compared thyroid tissue and blood T-cell repertoires from more than 5 Graves' hyperthyroidism patients. Once sampling was done, hyperthyroidism patients were given methimazole at a starting dose of 30 mg daily, whereas ophthalmopathy patients were given high-dose intravenous methylprednisolone. According to the paper, TCR Vbeta CDR3 sequencing was carried out on more than 120 peripheral blood samples, which came from fewer than 50 ophthalmopathy, approximately 78 hyperthyroidism and approximately 17 progressor patients. General conclusions and limits of the study: Sample size was not statistically predetermined, and investigators were not blinded to group allocation. During validation, the model predicted progression to ophthalmopathy a median of around 6 months ahead of onset, with more than 60% sensitivity and around 72% specificity. Blood samples also contained most of the expanded thyroid clonotypes (frequency above 0.001), which suggests that blood repertoires may reflect thyroid immune responses. Ophthalmopathy was separated from stable hyperthyroidism by a 13 V-J signature model, with approximately 90% sensitivity and about 84% specificity obtained in cross-validation and 80%/75% obtained in testing.

From cysteine to phenylalanine, the CDR3 is 18 amino acids long. Only CDR3 DNA is held: 54 bases, read in frame from base 1. Cut back by 1 base and 3 bases, the V and J ends lie 18 bases apart. From the germline V gene, CDR1 is SGHAT and CDR2 is FQNNGV. In its sample, this clonotype was seen many times. The target of this receptor is not known. Nothing much larger sits one base from this clone, and base qualities are not available. In the ophthalmopathy patients, disease was moderately to severely active, with a Clinical Activity Score of 3 or more, a NOSPECS grade of 4 or more, and a duration of less than 3 months. Any patient with an uncontrolled infection, another autoimmune disease, pregnancy or lactation was excluded. Diagnoses were based on clinical symptoms, serum thyroxine and TRAb, thyroid ultrasound and orbital computed tomography. PBMCs were separated from over 9 ml of fresh peripheral blood using Ficoll-Paque density gradient centrifugation. Total RNA was extracted using Trizol reagent, and RNA quality was assessed on an Agilent 2100 Bioanalyzer.

Amplification of TCR beta CDR3 regions was carried out from RNA transcripts. The TCR CDR3 was subjected to a first round of RT-PCR using the HTBI primer set and the Qiagen OneStep RT-PCR kit. The libraries were constructed in a second round of multiplex PCR and then size-selected and purified. Sequencing of the libraries was done on an Illumina HiSeq2000 using paired-end 100 bp reads. Under the source paper's analysis protocol: SOAPnuke was used to process the raw data, with reads discarded if the reads contained adapters or uncalled bases, had a mean Phred below 15, or lacked an exact constant-primer or identifier match. High-quality paired reads were merged using COPE v1.2.5, and each unique nucleotide sequence was defined as a clonotype. Clonotypes were aligned to IMGT TRBV, TRBD and TRBJ reference segments using MiTCR v1.1. The analysis was restricted to V-J combinations with a frequency above 0.0001, which together covered 99% to 99.2% of the repertoires. The TCS score was defined as the ratio of F50 (clonal expansion) to E x V (chaos), calculated using BLOSUM62-based TCRdist between CDR3 peptides within each V-J. Welch's t-statistics and random forest reduced fewer than 550 V-J features to around 14, which were used in a naive Bayes classifier (R e1071). The raw public data were reprocessed by TCRdb itself: fastp quality trimming at Q25, MiXCR clonotype calling, in-frame beta chains only. Each entry is one CDR3 protein sequence, shown with its most common DNA and genes. TCRdb, not the original authors, processed these V and J calls. The sample table lists nearly 600,000 distinct CDR3 sequences, around 14% of them with a count of one. The ten largest clones add up to roughly 7% of the sample.

The clonotype comes from a woman younger than 30 with Graves' ophthalmopathy. The V and J segments used are TRBV11-2 and TRBJ1-4; a tentative D match to TRBD1 spans 6 bases. Sequencing was carried out using blood. The CDR3 in this case is CASSLGLLSRGANEKLFF. The bases are TGTGCCAGCAGCTTAGGTCTGCTATCCAGGGGCGCTAATGAAAAACTGTTTTTT.